Given below is one T cell receptor beta chain in context. Its antigen remains unknown. Trimming shortened V by 5 bases and J by 5 bases, and 19 bases separated the two germline ends. This CDR3 is 16 amino acids long. The germline V gene encodes CDR1 SGHRS and CDR2 YFSETQ. These data are taken from a study of cytomegalovirus exposure and HLA in healthy donors. In the study overall: The Caucasian-associated ancestry cluster contained about 80% of the 398 genotyped donors. Study outcomes and limitations: A later analysis found that most CMV-associated TCR beta chains appeared HLA-restricted. Among TCR beta chains of equal frequency, HLA-associated ones were more clonally expanded in a later analysis.

The PCR made use of 60 Vbeta and 13 Jbeta primers. Measured with immunoSEQ multiplex PCR; TCRdb has only the in-frame clones, and not every one. The sample has 100,000 to 150,000 clones; the top ten hold 2.5% to 3%. Each of the donors was a healthy bone marrow donor. Sequences were obtained from PBMCs. The genes are TRBV5-1 and TRBJ2-2; D possibly corresponds to TRBD1 (6 bases). The origin of this receptor is a man aged 25 to 40 in good health and CMV-seronegative. The CDR3 DNA follows: TGCGCCAGCAGAAACCCCAGGGGTGGAGAAACCGGGGAGCTGTTTTTT. Residues: CASRNPRGGETGELFF.